The TCR beta chain described here comes from a study of molecular identifiers for immune sequencing clone quantification. TCRdb called the PCR reads again in MiXCR, with one record for every CDR3 protein. The table shows fewer than 350,000 distinct CDR3 sequences, with about a fifth occurring only once. Many counts were recorded for this clonotype. The target antigen is unknown. Points from the study as a whole: Whereas naive cells kept under 1% of molecules in clones above 20 RNA copies, such clones held over 97% in effectors.

CD8+CD4-CCR7+CD45RA+ sorting gave the naive CD8 T cells. Germline V gives CDR1 LNHDA, CDR2 SQIVND (reference sequence). With 6 bases removed from V and 2 bases from J, the gap between germline ends came to 23 bases. This CDR3 spans 17 amino acids. This chain uses TRBV19 with TRBJ2-7; tentative D call: TRBD2 (7 bases). This sequence was found in a human donor in good health. Some libraries in this study had Jurkat cell RNA spiked in. The material sequenced was naive CD8+ T cells from blood, with Jurkat cell RNA spiked in. Documented subset: FACS-sorted CD8+CD4-CCR7+CD45RA+ naive T cells. CDR3 nucleotide sequence: TGTGCCAGTAGCACCACGTTGGCGGGGGCCCTGACCTACGAGCAGTACTTC. Translation gives CASSTTLAGALTYEQYF.